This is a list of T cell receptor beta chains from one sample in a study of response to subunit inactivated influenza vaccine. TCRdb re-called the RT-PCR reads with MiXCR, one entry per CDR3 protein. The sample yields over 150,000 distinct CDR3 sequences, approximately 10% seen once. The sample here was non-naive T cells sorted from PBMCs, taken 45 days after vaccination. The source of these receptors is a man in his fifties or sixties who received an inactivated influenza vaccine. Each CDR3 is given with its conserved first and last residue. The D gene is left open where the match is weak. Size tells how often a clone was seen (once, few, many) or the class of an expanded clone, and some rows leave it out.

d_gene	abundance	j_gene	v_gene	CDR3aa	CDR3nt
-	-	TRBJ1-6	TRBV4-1	CASSPPGLSPLHF	TGCGCCAGCAGCCCCCCTGGACTTTCACCCCTCCACTTT
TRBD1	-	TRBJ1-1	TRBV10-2	CASSRGDSLNTEAFF	TGCGCCAGCAGTCGAGGGGACAGCTTGAACACTGAAGCTTTCTTT
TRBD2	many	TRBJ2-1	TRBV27	CASSPLAGNYNEQFF	TGTGCCAGCAGCCCACTAGCGGGAAACTACAATGAGCAGTTCTTC
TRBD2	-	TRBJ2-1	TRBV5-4	CASSLASVYTSGPYNEQFF	TGTGCCAGCAGCTTGGCTAGTGTTTATACTAGCGGGCCTTACAATGAGCAGTTCTTC
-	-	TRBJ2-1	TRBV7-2	CASSLVVGGRHYNEQFF	TGTGCCAGCAGCTTAGTAGTCGGCGGGCGCCACTACAATGAGCAGTTCTTC
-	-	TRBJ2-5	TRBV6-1	CASSPGQRVTETQYF	TGTGCCAGCAGTCCAGGACAGCGGGTCACGGAGACCCAGTACTTC
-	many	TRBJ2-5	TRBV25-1	CASSMGDRGTQYF	TGTGCCAGCAGCATGGGGGACCGAGGGACCCAGTACTTC
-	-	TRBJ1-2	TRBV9	CASSVDPTGGYTF	TGTGCCAGCAGCGTAGACCCGACGGGAGGCTACACCTTC
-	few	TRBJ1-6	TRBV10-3	CATSLTVSDSPLHF	TGTGCCACCTCGTTAACAGTGTCGGATTCACCCCTCCACTTT
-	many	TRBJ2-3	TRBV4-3	CASSQDWGVPLSGDTQYF	TGCGCCAGCAGCCAAGATTGGGGAGTGCCTCTGTCTGGAGATACGCAGTATTTT
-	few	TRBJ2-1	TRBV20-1	CSASGDISYNEQFF	TGCAGTGCTAGCGGGGACATCTCCTACAATGAGCAGTTCTTC
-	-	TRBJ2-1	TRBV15	CATSKGSNEQFF	TGTGCCACCAGCAAGGGGAGCAATGAGCAGTTCTTC
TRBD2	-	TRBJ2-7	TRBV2	CASSPSGGPYEQYF	TGTGCCAGCTCCCCTAGCGGGGGACCCTACGAGCAGTACTTC
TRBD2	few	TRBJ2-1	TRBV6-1	CASSYALAVYNEQFF	TGTGCCAGCAGTTATGCGCTAGCGGTATACAATGAGCAGTTCTTC
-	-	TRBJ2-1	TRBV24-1	CATSGGVEQFF	TGTGCCACCAGTGGGGGAGTTGAGCAGTTCTTC
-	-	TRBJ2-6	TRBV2	CASSDWASSGANVLTF	TGTGCCAGCAGTGATTGGGCCAGCTCTGGGGCCAACGTCCTGACTTTC
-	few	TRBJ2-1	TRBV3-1	CASSPPPSRGRGGEQFF	TGTGCCAGCAGCCCCCCTCCATCTAGGGGCAGAGGGGGTGAGCAGTTCTTC
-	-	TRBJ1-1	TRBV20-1	CSAPPGAGTEAFF	TGCAGTGCGCCCCCCGGGGCTGGTACTGAAGCTTTCTTT
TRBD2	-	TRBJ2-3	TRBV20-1	CSARSLAEITDTQYF	TGCAGTGCTAGATCACTAGCGGAAATCACAGATACGCAGTATTTT
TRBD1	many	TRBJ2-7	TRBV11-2	CASSRVGGTYEQYF	TGTGCCAGCAGCCGGGTAGGGGGCACCTACGAGCAGTACTTC
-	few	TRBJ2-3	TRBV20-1	CSARSPADTQYF	TGCAGTGCTAGGAGTCCCGCAGATACGCAGTATTTT
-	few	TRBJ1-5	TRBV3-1	CASSQSLSGFNQPQHF	TGTGCCAGCAGCCAATCCCTCTCAGGGTTCAATCAGCCCCAGCATTTT
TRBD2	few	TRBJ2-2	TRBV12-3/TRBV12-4	CASSLAPLWGLAGGPISGELFF	TGTGCCAGCAGTTTAGCGCCGTTATGGGGACTAGCGGGGGGGCCAATCTCCGGGGAGCTGTTTTTT
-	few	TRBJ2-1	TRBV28	CASSLPGSSYNEQFF	TGTGCCAGCAGTTTGCCCGGGAGCTCCTACAATGAGCAGTTCTTC
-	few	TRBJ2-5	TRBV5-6	CASSFPFQETQYF	TGTGCCAGCAGCTTCCCCTTCCAAGAGACCCAGTACTTC
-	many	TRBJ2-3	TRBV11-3	CASSFGGDTQYF	TGTGCCAGCAGCTTCGGGGGCGATACGCAGTATTTT
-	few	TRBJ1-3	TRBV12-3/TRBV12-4	CASSFVPGGNTIYF	TGTGCCAGCAGTTTTGTCCCGGGTGGAAACACCATATATTTT
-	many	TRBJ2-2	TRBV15	CATSRDSRVVTGELFF	TGTGCCACCAGCAGAGATTCGAGAGTGGTCACCGGGGAGCTGTTTTTT
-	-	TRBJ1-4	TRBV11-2	CASSYTLGEKLFF	TGTGCCAGCAGTTACACATTGGGTGAAAAACTGTTTTTT
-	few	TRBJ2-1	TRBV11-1	CASSLGGLGALLYNEQFF	TGTGCCAGCAGCTTAGGGGGGTTGGGGGCCTTGCTTTACAATGAGCAGTTCTTC
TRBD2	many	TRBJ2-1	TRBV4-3	CASSQEVAGVGNEQFF	TGCGCCAGCAGCCAAGAGGTGGCGGGGGTAGGCAATGAGCAGTTCTTC
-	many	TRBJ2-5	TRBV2	CASSETETQYF	TGTGCCAGCAGTGAAACGGAGACCCAGTACTTC
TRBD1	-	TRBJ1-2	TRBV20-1	CSARVWDSNYGYTF	TGCAGTGCTAGGGTCTGGGACAGTAACTATGGCTACACCTTC
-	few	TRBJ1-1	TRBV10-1	CASSDGARAFF	TGCGCCAGCAGTGATGGGGCCCGGGCTTTCTTT
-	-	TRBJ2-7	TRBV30	CAWKGRPAEQYF	TGTGCCTGGAAAGGGCGGCCCGCCGAGCAGTACTTC
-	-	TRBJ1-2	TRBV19	CATLTAYGYTF	TGTGCCACCTTGACAGCCTATGGCTACACCTTC
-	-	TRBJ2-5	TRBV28	CASSPLTGFQETQYF	TGTGCCAGCAGTCCGCTTACAGGTTTCCAAGAGACCCAGTACTTC
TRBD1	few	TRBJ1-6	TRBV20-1	CSATRQGNSPLHF	TGCAGTGCTACCCGACAGGGCAATTCACCCCTCCACTTT
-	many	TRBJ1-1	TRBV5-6	CASSLNSLMNTEAFF	TGTGCCAGCAGCTTGAATTCCCTCATGAACACTGAAGCTTTCTTT
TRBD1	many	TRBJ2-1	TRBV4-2	CASSQNRGTYNEQFF	TGTGCCAGCAGCCAAAACAGGGGCACCTACAATGAGCAGTTCTTC
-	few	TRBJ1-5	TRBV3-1	CASSQMKDQPQHF	TGTGCCAGCAGCCAGATGAAGGATCAGCCCCAGCATTTT
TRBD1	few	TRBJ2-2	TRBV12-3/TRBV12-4	CASRRDRGLNTGELFF	TGTGCCAGCAGACGGGACAGGGGGCTAAACACCGGGGAGCTGTTTTTT